This is a list of T cell receptor beta chains from one sample in a study of regulatory T cells in long-lasting Graves disease. TCRdb redid the calling of the multiplex PCR reads with MiXCR, one entry per CDR3 protein. The repertoire has more than 400,000 distinct CDR3 sequences, less than 20% of them found once; the top ten carry around 10%. These data were also filed under a second study, of T cells in Graves' hyperthyroidism and ophthalmopathy.

The sample was peripheral blood mononuclear cells (PBMCs), taken at new diagnosis, from a patient treated with antithyroid drugs. Every receptor here comes from a woman younger than 45 with Graves disease. CDR3s include the opening cysteine and the closing phenylalanine or tryptophan. Each record gives: CDR3 length, clone size, D gene, V gene, J gene, CDR3 protein, CDR3 DNA. D genes are given only for firm matches. Some rows have no size entry. The others give once, few or many, or a class for an expanded clone.

length: 12; size: many; D: .; V: TRBV13; J: TRBJ1-1; CDR3: CASSSLRAEAFF; DNA: TGTGCCAGCAGCTCCCTAAGGGCTGAAGCTTTCTTT
length: 15; size: many; D: TRBD2; V: TRBV3-1; J: TRBJ2-3; CDR3: CASSQVAGVWYTQYF; DNA: TGTGCCAGCAGCCAAGTAGCGGGAGTCTGGTATACGCAGTATTTT
length: 15; size: many; D: .; V: TRBV27; J: TRBJ1-1; CDR3: CASSLGQGWDTEAFF; DNA: TGTGCCAGCAGTTTGGGGCAGGGGTGGGACACTGAAGCTTTCTTT
length: 15; size: many; D: TRBD2; V: TRBV3-1; J: TRBJ2-5; CDR3: CASSTAGGSGETQYF; DNA: TGTGCCAGCAGCACAGCGGGAGGGAGTGGAGAGACCCAGTACTTC
length: 16; size: many; D: .; V: TRBV11-2; J: TRBJ2-7; CDR3: CASSRSGTGRSYEQYF; DNA: TGTGCCAGCAGCCGTAGCGGGACAGGCAGGTCCTACGAGCAGTACTTC
length: 18; size: .; D: .; V: TRBV20-1; J: TRBJ2-3; CDR3: CSASPSLGGGASTDTQYF; DNA: TGCAGTGCTAGCCCCAGCCTAGGAGGCGGGGCTAGCACAGATACGCAGTATTTT
length: 16; size: many; D: TRBD2; V: TRBV27; J: TRBJ2-2; CDR3: CASSLSLAGPTGELFF; DNA: TGTGCCAGCAGTTTATCCCTAGCGGGTCCCACCGGGGAGCTGTTTTTT
length: 11; size: many; D: .; V: TRBV28; J: TRBJ2-7; CDR3: CATQGTIEQYF; DNA: TGTGCCACCCAGGGGACTATAGAGCAGTACTTC
length: 15; size: many; D: TRBD2; V: TRBV27; J: TRBJ2-1; CDR3: CASSQGLAAYNEQFF; DNA: TGTGCCAGCAGCCAGGGACTAGCGGCTTACAATGAGCAGTTCTTC
length: 17; size: many; D: .; V: TRBV5-1; J: TRBJ2-6; CDR3: CASSFFPGSSGANVLTF; DNA: TGCGCCAGCAGCTTCTTCCCAGGAAGCTCTGGGGCCAACGTCCTGACTTTC
length: 15; size: few; D: .; V: TRBV5-1; J: TRBJ1-5; CDR3: CASSPGRLANQPQHF; DNA: TGCGCCAGCAGCCCGGGACGACTGGCTAATCAGCCCCAGCATTTT
length: 14; size: .; D: .; V: TRBV7-2; J: TRBJ2-1; CDR3: CASSLDRIINEQFF; DNA: TGTGCCAGCAGCCTAGACAGGATCATTAATGAGCAGTTCTTC
length: 14; size: many; D: .; V: TRBV18; J: TRBJ2-5; CDR3: CASSPSRREETQYF; DNA: TGTGCCAGCTCACCTTCGCGGAGGGAAGAGACCCAGTACTTC
length: 19; size: .; D: TRBD2; V: TRBV7-9; J: TRBJ2-7; CDR3: CASSSYGTSGTDPSYEQYF; DNA: TGTGCCAGCAGCTCATACGGGACTAGCGGGACGGACCCCTCCTACGAGCAGTACTTC
length: 17; size: few; D: .; V: TRBV19; J: TRBJ2-1; CDR3: CASQSRSEGGHRSEQFF; DNA: TGTGCCAGTCAATCTAGGAGTGAGGGGGGTCATCGTAGTGAGCAGTTCTTC
length: 15; size: many; D: .; V: TRBV28; J: TRBJ2-3; CDR3: CASSLFLRNRDTQYF; DNA: TGTGCCAGCAGTTTATTCCTCAGGAATCGTGATACGCAGTATTTT
length: 15; size: many; D: .; V: TRBV18; J: TRBJ2-7; CDR3: CASSPKRAGSYEQYF; DNA: TGTGCCAGCTCACCAAAAAGGGCAGGCTCTTACGAGCAGTACTTC
length: 13; size: .; D: .; V: TRBV20-1; J: TRBJ2-2; CDR3: CSARLAAIGELFF; DNA: TGCAGTGCTAGGCTGGCAGCGATCGGGGAGCTGTTTTTT
length: 16; size: .; D: .; V: TRBV6-1; J: TRBJ1-1; CDR3: CASSEQTVTVNTEAFF; DNA: TGTGCCAGCAGTGAGCAGACAGTAACCGTGAACACTGAAGCTTTCTTT
length: 15; size: .; D: TRBD2; V: TRBV14; J: TRBJ2-1; CDR3: CASSLAGGRFNEQFF; DNA: TGTGCCAGCAGCCTAGCGGGAGGGCGTTTCAATGAGCAGTTCTTC
length: 17; size: .; D: TRBD2; V: TRBV4-3; J: TRBJ2-3; CDR3: CASSQEGLAGDEDTQYF; DNA: TGCGCCAGCAGCCAAGAAGGCCTAGCGGGAGACGAGGATACGCAGTATTTT
length: 13; size: .; D: .; V: TRBV4-1; J: TRBJ2-2; CDR3: CASGAGYTGELFF; DNA: TGCGCCAGCGGAGCAGGGTACACCGGGGAGCTGTTTTTT